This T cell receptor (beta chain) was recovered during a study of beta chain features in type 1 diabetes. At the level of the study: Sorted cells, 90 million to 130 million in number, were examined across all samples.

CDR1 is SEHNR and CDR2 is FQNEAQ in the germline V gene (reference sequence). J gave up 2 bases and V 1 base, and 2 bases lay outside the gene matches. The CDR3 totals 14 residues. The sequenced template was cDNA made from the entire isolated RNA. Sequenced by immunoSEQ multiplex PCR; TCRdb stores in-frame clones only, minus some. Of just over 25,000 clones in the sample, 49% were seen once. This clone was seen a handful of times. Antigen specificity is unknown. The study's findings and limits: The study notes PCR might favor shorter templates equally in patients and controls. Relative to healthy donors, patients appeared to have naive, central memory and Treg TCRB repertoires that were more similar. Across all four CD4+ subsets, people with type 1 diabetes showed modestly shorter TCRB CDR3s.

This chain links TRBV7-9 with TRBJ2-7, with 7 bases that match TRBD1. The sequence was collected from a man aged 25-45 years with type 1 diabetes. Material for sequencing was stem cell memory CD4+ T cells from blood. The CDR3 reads CASSLGGQTYEQYF. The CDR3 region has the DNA TGTGCCAGCAGCTTAGGGGGACAGACCTACGAGCAGTACTTC.